The present T cell receptor beta chain was sequenced within a study of T-cell reconstitution after alpha-beta-depleted transplantation in children. Preparation of the TCRbeta library used unique molecular identifiers. MiXCR, run by TCRdb on the PCR reads, gives a single entry per CDR3 protein. The table lists 70,000 to 95,000 distinct CDR3 sequences, less than 15% of them singletons. V lost 4 bases and J 6 bases, leaving 7 bases between the germline ends. Germline CDR1 reads LGHNA; CDR2 reads YNFKEQ. The CDR3 covers 12 residues. This rearrangement joins TRBV4-2 to TRBJ2-1; no clear D gene. The sequences come from PBMCs from the stem cell graft donor, collected from the stem cell graft. The clonotype was recovered from a human donor who donated a stem cell graft to a child with inherited bone marrow failure. For the CDR3, the DNA is TGTGCCAGCAGCCTGTGTCGCAATGAGCAGTTCTTC. The encoded protein is CASSLCRNEQFF.